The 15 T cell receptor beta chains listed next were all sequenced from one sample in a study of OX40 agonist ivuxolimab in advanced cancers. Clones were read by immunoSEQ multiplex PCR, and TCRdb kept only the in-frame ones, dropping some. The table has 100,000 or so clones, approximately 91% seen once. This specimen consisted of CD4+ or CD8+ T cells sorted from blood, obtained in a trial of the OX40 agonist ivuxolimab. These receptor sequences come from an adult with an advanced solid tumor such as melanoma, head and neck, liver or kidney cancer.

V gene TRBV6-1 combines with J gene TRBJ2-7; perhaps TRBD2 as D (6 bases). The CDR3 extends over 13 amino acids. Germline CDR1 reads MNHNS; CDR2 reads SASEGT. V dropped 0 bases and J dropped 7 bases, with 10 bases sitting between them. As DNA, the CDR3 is TGTGCCAGCAGTGAAGCGGGCGGACTAGAGCAGTACTTC. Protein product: CASSEAGGLEQYF.

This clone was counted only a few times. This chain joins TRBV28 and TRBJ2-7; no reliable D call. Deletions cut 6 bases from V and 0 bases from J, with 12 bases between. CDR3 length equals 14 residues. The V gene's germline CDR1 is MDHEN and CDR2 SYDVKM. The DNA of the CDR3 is TGTGCCAGCAGGCGTTTTGGTTACTCCTACGAGCAGTACTTC. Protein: CASRRFGYSYEQYF.

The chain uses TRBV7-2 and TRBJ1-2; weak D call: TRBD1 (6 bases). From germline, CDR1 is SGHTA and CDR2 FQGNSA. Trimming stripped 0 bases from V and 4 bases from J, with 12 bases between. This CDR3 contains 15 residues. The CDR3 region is CASSLAGGLGYGYTF. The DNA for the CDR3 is TGTGCCAGCAGCTTAGCAGGGGGGCTTGGCTATGGCTACACCTTC.

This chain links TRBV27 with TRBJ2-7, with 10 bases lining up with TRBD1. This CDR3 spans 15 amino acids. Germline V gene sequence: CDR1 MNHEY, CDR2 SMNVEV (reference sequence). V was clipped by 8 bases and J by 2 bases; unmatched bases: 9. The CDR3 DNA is TGTGCCAGCCGTTCCCTTGGGACAGGGGCCTACGAGCAGTACTTC. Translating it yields CASRSLGTGAYEQYF.

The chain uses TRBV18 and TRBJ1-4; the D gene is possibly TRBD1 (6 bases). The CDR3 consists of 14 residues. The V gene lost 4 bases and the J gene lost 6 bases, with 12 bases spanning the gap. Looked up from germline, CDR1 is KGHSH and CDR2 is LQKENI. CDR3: CASSQNRVDEKLFF. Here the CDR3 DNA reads TGTGCCAGCTCACAAAACAGGGTTGATGAAAAACTGTTTTTT.

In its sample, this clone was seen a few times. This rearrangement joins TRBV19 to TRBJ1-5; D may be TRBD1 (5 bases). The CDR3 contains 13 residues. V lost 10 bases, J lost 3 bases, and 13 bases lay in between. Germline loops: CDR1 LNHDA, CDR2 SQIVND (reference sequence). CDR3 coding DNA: TGTGCCACAACTGGGGGAACCAATCAGCCCCAGCATTTT. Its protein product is CATTGGTNQPQHF.

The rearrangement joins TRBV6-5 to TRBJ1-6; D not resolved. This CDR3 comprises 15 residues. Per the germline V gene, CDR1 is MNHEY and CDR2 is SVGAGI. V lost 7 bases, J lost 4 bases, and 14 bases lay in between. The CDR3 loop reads CASTYGIWYNSPLHF. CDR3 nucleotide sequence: TGTGCCAGCACCTACGGGATTTGGTATAATTCACCCCTCCACTTT.

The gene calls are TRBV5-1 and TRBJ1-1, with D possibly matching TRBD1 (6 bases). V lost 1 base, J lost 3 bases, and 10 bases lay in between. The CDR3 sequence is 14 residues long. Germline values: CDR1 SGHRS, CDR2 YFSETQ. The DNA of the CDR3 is TGCGCCAGCAGCTTGACAGGGAGGGACACTGAAGCTTTCTTT. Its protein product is CASSLTGRDTEAFF. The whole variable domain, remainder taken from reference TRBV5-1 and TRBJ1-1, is KAGVTQTPRYLIKTRGQQVTLSCSPISGHRSVSWYQQTPGQGLQFLFEYFSETQRNKGNFPGRFSGRQFSNSRSEMNVSTLELGDSALYLCASSLTGRDTEAFFGQGTRLTVV.

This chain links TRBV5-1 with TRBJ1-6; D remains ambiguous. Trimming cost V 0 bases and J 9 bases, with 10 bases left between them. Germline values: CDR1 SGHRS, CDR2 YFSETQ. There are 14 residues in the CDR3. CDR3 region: CASSLAQQSSPLHF. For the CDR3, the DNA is TGCGCCAGCAGCTTGGCCCAACAAAGTTCACCCCTCCACTTT. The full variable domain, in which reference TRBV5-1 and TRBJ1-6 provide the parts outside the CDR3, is KAGVTQTPRYLIKTRGQQVTLSCSPISGHRSVSWYQQTPGQGLQFLFEYFSETQRNKGNFPGRFSGRQFSNSRSEMNVSTLELGDSALYLCASSLAQQSSPLHFGNGTRLTVT.

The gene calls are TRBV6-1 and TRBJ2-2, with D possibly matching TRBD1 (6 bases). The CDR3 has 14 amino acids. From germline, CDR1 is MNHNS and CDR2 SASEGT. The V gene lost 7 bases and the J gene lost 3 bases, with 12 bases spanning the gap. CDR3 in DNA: TGTGCCAGCAAGGGGACATTCGACACCGGGGAGCTGTTTTTT. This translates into CASKGTFDTGELFF.

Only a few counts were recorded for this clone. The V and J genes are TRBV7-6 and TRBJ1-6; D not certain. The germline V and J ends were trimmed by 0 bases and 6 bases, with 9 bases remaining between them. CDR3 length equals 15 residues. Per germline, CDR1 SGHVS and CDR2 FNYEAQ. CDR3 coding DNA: TGTGCCAGCAGCTTAGCTCCAACCCTTAATTCACCCCTCCACTTT. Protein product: CASSLAPTLNSPLHF. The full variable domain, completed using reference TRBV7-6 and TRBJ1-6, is GAGVSQSPRYKVTKRGQDVALRCDPISGHVSLYWYRQALGQGPEFLTYFNYEAQQDKSGLPNDRFSAERPEGSISTLTIQRTEQRDSAMYRCASSLAPTLNSPLHFGNGTRLTVT.

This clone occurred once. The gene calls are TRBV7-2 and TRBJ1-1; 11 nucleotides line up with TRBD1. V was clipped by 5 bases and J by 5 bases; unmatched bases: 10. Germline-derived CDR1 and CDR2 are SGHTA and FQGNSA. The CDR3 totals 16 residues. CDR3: CASSPGQGAVGTEAFF. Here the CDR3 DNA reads TGTGCCAGCAGCCCTGGACAGGGGGCGGTGGGGACTGAAGCTTTCTTT.

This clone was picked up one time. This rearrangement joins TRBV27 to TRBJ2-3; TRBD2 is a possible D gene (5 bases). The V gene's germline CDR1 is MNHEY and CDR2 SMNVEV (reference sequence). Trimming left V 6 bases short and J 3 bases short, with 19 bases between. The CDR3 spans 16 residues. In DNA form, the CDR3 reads TGTGCCAGCAGCCAAATGGGAGCTATAAAGACAGATACGCAGTATTTT. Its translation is CASSQMGAIKTDTQYF.

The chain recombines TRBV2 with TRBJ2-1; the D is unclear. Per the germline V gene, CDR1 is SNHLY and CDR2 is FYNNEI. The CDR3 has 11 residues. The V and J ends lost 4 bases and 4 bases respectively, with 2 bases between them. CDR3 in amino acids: CASSGYNEQFF. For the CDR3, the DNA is TGTGCCAGCAGTGGATACAATGAGCAGTTCTTC.

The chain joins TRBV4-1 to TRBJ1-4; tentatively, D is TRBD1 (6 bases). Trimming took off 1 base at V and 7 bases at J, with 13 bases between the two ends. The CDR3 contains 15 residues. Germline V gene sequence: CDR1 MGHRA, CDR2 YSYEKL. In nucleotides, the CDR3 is TGCGCCAGCAGCCAAGGGATGCAGACAGGTGAAAAACTGTTTTTT. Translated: CASSQGMQTGEKLFF.